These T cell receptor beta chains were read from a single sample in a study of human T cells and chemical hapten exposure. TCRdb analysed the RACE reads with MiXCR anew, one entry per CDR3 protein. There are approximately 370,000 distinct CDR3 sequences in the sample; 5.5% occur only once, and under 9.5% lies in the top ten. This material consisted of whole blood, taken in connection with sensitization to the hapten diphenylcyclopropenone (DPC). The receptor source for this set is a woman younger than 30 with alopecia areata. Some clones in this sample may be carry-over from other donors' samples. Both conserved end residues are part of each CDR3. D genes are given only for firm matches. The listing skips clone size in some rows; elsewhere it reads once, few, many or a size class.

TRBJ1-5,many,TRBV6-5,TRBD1,CASSRTGAHQPQHF,TGTGCCAGCAGCCGAACAGGGGCGCACCAGCCCCAGCATTTT
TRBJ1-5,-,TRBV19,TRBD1,CASSMVGQGTFSNQPQHF,TGTGCCAGTAGTATGGTTGGACAGGGGACTTTCAGCAATCAGCCCCAGCATTTT
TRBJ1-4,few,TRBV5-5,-,CASSPARESPTNEKLFF,TGTGCCAGCAGCCCGGCGCGCGAAAGCCCAACTAATGAAAAACTGTTTTTT
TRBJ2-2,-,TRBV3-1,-,CASSQRLNTGELFF,TGTGCCAGCAGCCAAAGACTGAACACCGGGGAGCTGTTTTTT
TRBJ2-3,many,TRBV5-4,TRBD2,CASSQTSGGPSTDTQYF,TGTGCCAGCAGCCAGACTAGCGGGGGGCCGAGCACAGATACGCAGTATTTT
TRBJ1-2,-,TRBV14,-,CASSRRAGDNYGYTF,TGTGCCAGCAGCCGTCGCGCAGGCGATAACTATGGCTACACCTTC
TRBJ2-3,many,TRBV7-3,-,CASSPGGPTDTQYF,TGTGCCAGCAGTCCTGGGGGGCCGACAGATACGCAGTATTTT
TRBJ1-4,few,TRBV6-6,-,CASSYSWVGGDEKLFF,TGTGCCAGCAGTTACAGTTGGGTAGGAGGAGACGAAAAACTGTTTTTT
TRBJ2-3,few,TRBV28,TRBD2,CASSLERGGTWNTDTQYF,TGTGCCAGCAGTCTAGAGCGGGGGGGCACTTGGAACACAGATACGCAGTATTTT
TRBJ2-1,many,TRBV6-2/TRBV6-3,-,CASSRGTEQFF,TGTGCCAGCAGCCGGGGTACTGAGCAGTTCTTC
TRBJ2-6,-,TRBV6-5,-,CASSYGRSGGRHSGANVLTF,TGTGCCAGCAGTTACGGTCGATCAGGGGGGCGTCACTCTGGGGCCAACGTCCTGACTTTC
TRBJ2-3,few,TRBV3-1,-,CASSQTARRRGSTDTQYF,TGTGCCAGCAGCCAAACCGCTCGACGGCGGGGAAGCACAGATACGCAGTATTTT
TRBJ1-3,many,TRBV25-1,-,CASSEVQTTTGNTIYF,TGTGCCAGCAGTGAAGTTCAGACGACGACTGGAAACACCATATATTTT
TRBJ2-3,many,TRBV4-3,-,CASSQEGGQTESLRKRNTQYF,TGCGCCAGCAGCCAAGAGGGGGGACAGACCGAAAGCCTAAGGAAGAGGAATACGCAGTATTTT
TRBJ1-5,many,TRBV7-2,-,CASMGDGNQPQHF,TGTGCCAGCATGGGAGATGGCAATCAGCCCCAGCATTTT
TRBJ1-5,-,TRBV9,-,CASSVGFSNQPQHF,TGTGCCAGCAGCGTAGGCTTTAGCAATCAGCCCCAGCATTTT
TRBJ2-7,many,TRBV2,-,CASSTNYSYEQYF,TGTGCCAGCAGCACTAATTACTCCTACGAGCAGTACTTC
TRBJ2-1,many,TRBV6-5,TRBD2,CASSYSLAGALSTEQFF,TGTGCCAGCAGTTACTCGCTAGCGGGGGCCCTCTCTACTGAGCAGTTCTTC
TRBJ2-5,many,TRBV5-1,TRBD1,CASSLTGTGVETQYF,TGCGCCAGCAGCTTAACCGGGACAGGGGTTGAGACCCAGTACTTC
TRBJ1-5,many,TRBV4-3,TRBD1,CASSQDPTGNQPQHF,TGCGCCAGCAGCCAAGATCCGACAGGGAATCAGCCCCAGCATTTT
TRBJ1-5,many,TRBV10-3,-,CAISEPGSQYSNQPQHF,TGTGCCATCAGTGAGCCAGGATCGCAATATAGCAATCAGCCCCAGCATTTT
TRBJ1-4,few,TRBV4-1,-,CASSQGTVATNEKLFF,TGCGCCAGCAGCCAAGGAACGGTTGCAACTAATGAAAAACTGTTTTTT
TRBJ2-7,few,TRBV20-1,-,CSVDPAEDEAVEQYF,TGCAGTGTAGACCCTGCGGAGGACGAAGCCGTCGAGCAGTACTTC
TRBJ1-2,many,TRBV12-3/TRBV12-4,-,CASRSESANYGYTF,TGTGCCAGCAGGTCAGAGTCAGCTAACTATGGCTACACCTTC
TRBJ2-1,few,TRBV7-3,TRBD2,CASSLASSGHPGIEQFF,TGTGCCAGCAGCTTAGCGTCTAGCGGGCACCCAGGGATTGAGCAGTTCTTC
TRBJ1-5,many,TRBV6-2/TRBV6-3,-,CASSSGTENQPQHF,TGTGCCAGCAGTTCCGGGACCGAGAATCAGCCCCAGCATTTT
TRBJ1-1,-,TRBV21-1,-,CASSRDRGQAEAFF,TGTGCCAGCAGCCGAGACAGGGGGCAGGCTGAAGCTTTCTTT
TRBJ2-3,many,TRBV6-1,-,CASSEILDSTDTQYF,TGTGCCAGCAGTGAAATCTTGGACTCCACAGATACGCAGTATTTT
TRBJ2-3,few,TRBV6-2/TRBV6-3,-,CASSPGYGTADTQYF,TGTGCCAGCAGTCCGGGCTACGGTACGGCAGATACGCAGTATTTT
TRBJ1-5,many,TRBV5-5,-,CASSLDLRGNQPQHF,TGTGCCAGCAGCTTGGACCTCAGGGGCAATCAGCCCCAGCATTTT
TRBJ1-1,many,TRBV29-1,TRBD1,CSAETGMNTEAFF,TGCAGCGCTGAGACAGGGATGAACACTGAAGCTTTCTTT
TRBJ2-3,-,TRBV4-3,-,CASSLAEDTDTQYF,TGCGCCAGCAGCCTAGCGGAGGACACAGATACGCAGTATTTT
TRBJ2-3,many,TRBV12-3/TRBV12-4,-,CASSPRLSTDTQYF,TGTGCCAGCAGTCCCCGACTAAGCACAGATACGCAGTATTTT
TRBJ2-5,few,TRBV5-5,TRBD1,CASSLGLGTAQETQYF,TGTGCCAGCAGCTTGGGGCTTGGGACAGCCCAAGAGACCCAGTACTTC
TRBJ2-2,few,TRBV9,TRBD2,CASSPSGAGGATGELFF,TGTGCCAGCAGCCCTTCAGGAGCGGGGGGCGCTACCGGGGAGCTGTTTTTT
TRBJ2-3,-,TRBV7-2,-,CASSLRKTRDTQYF,TGTGCCAGCAGCTTAAGGAAGACTAGGGATACGCAGTATTTT
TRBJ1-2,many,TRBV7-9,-,CASRPREGQVPYGYTF,TGTGCCAGCAGACCCCGAGAGGGGCAGGTGCCCTATGGCTACACCTTC
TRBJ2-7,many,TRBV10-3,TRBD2,CAISDPGGGSSYEQYF,TGTGCCATCAGTGACCCTGGGGGGGGGAGCTCCTACGAGCAGTACTTC
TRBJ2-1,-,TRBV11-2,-,CASSLVGGTPGEQFF,TGTGCCAGCAGCTTAGTAGGGGGGACCCCAGGTGAGCAGTTCTTC
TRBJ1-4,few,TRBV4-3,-,CASSQESGRVDEKLFF,TGCGCCAGCAGCCAAGAATCGGGCCGCGTAGATGAAAAACTGTTTTTT
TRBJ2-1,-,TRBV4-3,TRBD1,CASSQDWTGLYNEQFF,TGCGCCAGCAGCCAAGATTGGACAGGGTTGTACAATGAGCAGTTCTTC
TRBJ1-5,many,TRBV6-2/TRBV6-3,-,CASSFPRDLASNQPQHF,TGTGCCAGCAGTTTCCCCCGTGATTTGGCGAGCAATCAGCCCCAGCATTTT
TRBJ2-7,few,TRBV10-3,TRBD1,CAISDGGQGGYEQYF,TGTGCCATCAGTGACGGTGGACAGGGGGGGTACGAGCAGTACTTC